These T cell receptor beta chains were read from a single sample in a study of blood T cell repertoires in COVID-19. TCRdb's copy holds only in-frame clones and misses some; the assay was immunoSEQ multiplex PCR. Of some 110,000 clones in the sample, roughly 86% are singletons; the top ten hold around 5%. The sequenced sample consisted of peripheral blood. These receptors were taken from a human donor in a cohort sampled during active COVID-19. Each CDR3 is given with its conserved first and last residue. The order of the fields is clone size, D gene, J gene, CDR3 length, V gene, CDR3 DNA, CDR3 protein. The D gene is left open where the match is weak. The size field is filled for only some rows; it gives once, few, many or a size class.

>.|TRBD1|TRBJ1-3|19|TRBV7-3
TGTGCCAGCAGCCGACCCGGGACAGGGGGCCCTTACTCTGGAAACACCATATATTTT
CASSRPGTGGPYSGNTIYF
>.|.|TRBJ1-6|14|TRBV5-1
TGCGCCAGCAGCTTGAACGGGAATAATTCACCCCTCCACTTT
CASSLNGNNSPLHF
>.|.|TRBJ1-1|13|TRBV10-1
TGCGCCAGTATGGACACACTGAACACTGAAGCTTTCTTT
CASMDTLNTEAFF
>.|.|TRBJ1-3|15|TRBV19
TGTGCCAGTGCTATATCGCCATACTCTGGAAACACCATATATTTT
CASAISPYSGNTIYF
>.|TRBD1|TRBJ2-7|16|TRBV18
TGTGCCAGCTCACTAGTTCCGGGACAGAACTCCTACGAGCAGTACTTC
CASSLVPGQNSYEQYF
>.|.|TRBJ1-1|15|TRBV27
TGTGCCAGCAGTTTAGTTCACAGGGCGAACACTGAAGCTTTCTTT
CASSLVHRANTEAFF
>once|.|TRBJ2-6|14|TRBV6-5
TGTGCCAGCAGGTATCGGGGGGGGGCCAACGTCCTGACTTTC
CASRYRGGANVLTF
>.|TRBD1|TRBJ2-6|18|TRBV2
TGTGCCAGCAGTGATACCGGGACAGAGCAAACTGGGGCCAACGTCCTGACTTTC
CASSDTGTEQTGANVLTF
>.|.|TRBJ2-7|13|TRBV10-3
TGTGCCATCAGTGGGAGTACTAGTCGCGAGCAGTACTTC
CAISGSTSREQYF
>.|.|TRBJ1-2|13|TRBV30
TGTGCCTGGAGTCCGAACCACAGCCGTGGAGGCACCTTC
CAWSPNHSRGGTF
>.|TRBD1|TRBJ1-1|14|TRBV7-9
TGTGCCAGCAGCTTAGGACAGGGGCCAACTGAAGCTTTCTTT
CASSLGQGPTEAFF
>.|TRBD2|TRBJ2-3|15|TRBV28
TGTGCCAGCAGTCCACCTAGCGGGCTCACAGATACGCAGTATTTT
CASSPPSGLTDTQYF
>.|TRBD1|TRBJ1-1|18|TRBV5-6
TGTGCCAGCAGCCCCCAAGAGGGCAGGGGGCGTGTGAACACTGAAGCTTTCTTT
CASSPQEGRGRVNTEAFF
>.|.|TRBJ2-2|14|TRBV7-2
TGTGCCAGCAGCTTAACAGGGAACACCGGGGAGCTGTTTTTT
CASSLTGNTGELFF
>.|.|TRBJ2-6|16|TRBV30
TGTGCCTGGATAGTCGGGGGGCACTCTGGGGCCAACGTCCTGACTTTC
CAWIVGGHSGANVLTF
>.|.|TRBJ2-4|15|TRBV28
TGTGCCAGCAGTTCTCCTAGCAAGGCCAAAAACATTCAGTACTTC
CASSSPSKAKNIQYF
>once|.|TRBJ1-2|14|TRBV7-2
TGTGCCAGCAGCTTAAATAACAAATTGGATGGCTACACCTTC
CASSLNNKLDGYTF
>.|TRBD1|TRBJ2-7|14|TRBV4-1
TGCGCCAGCAGCCACCGGACAGGGTCCTACGAGCAGTACTTC
CASSHRTGSYEQYF
>.|TRBD2|TRBJ2-1|17|TRBV18
TGTGCCAGCTCACCACCGAGCGGGAGGGTTTCCTACAATGAGCAGTTCTTC
CASSPPSGRVSYNEQFF
>.|.|TRBJ1-1|14|TRBV29-1
TGCAGCGTTCCACTCAGTACAGGTCACACTGAAGCTTTCTTT
CSVPLSTGHTEAFF
>once|.|TRBJ1-4|15|TRBV27
TGTGCCAGCAAAAGAGACAATCTCATTAATGAAAAACTGTTTTTT
CASKRDNLINEKLFF
>.|.|TRBJ2-4|12|TRBV23-1
TGCGCCAGCAGTCAATCGATAGACATTCAGTACTTC
CASSQSIDIQYF
>.|.|TRBJ2-7|13|TRBV20-1
TGCAGTGCTAGTCTCGGGTTGCCCTACGAGCAGTACTTC
CSASLGLPYEQYF
>.|TRBD1|TRBJ1-2|16|TRBV6-5
TGTGCCAGCAGTTACTCGTGGGACAGGGGAAGAAGTGGCTACACCTTC
CASSYSWDRGRSGYTF
>once|TRBD2|TRBJ2-2|16|TRBV4-3
TGCGCCAGCAGCCCCCGGGCGCGGGAGACCAACGGGGAGCTGTTTTTT
CASSPRARETNGELFF
>once|TRBD1|TRBJ2-3|15|TRBV7-2
TGTGCCAGCAGCAAGGGACAGGGGGTGGGGGATACGCAGTATTTT
CASSKGQGVGDTQYF
>.|.|TRBJ1-4|14|TRBV18
TGTGCCAGCTCACCCGACAGTCTGGGGGAAAAACTGTTTTTT
CASSPDSLGEKLFF
>.|TRBD1|TRBJ2-3|15|TRBV2
TGTGCCAGCAGGGAGAGGGACAGGGGCTCGGGTACGCAGTATTTT
CASRERDRGSGTQYF
>once|.|TRBJ2-7|11|TRBV3-1/TRBV3-2
TGTGCCAGCAGCCAAGGCAGCGAGCAGTACTTC
CASSQGSEQYF
>.|.|TRBJ1-2|14|TRBV4-1
TGCGCCAGCAGCCAAGGACTCCTATCAGATGGCTACACCTTC
CASSQGLLSDGYTF
>.|.|TRBJ2-7|16|TRBV15
TGTGCCACCAGCCCTTTATCGTCATACAGGGTTCAAGAGCAGTACTTC
CATSPLSSYRVQEQYF
>.|.|TRBJ2-3|12|TRBV10-3
TGTGCCATCAGTCCCGGGTTGGATACGCAGTATTTT
CAISPGLDTQYF
>.|TRBD1|TRBJ2-3|15|TRBV11-2
TGTGCCAGCAGTTCGCAGGGGGCCCCGACAGATACGCAGTATTTT
CASSSQGAPTDTQYF
>.|TRBD2|TRBJ2-3|17|TRBV11-2
TGTGCCAGCAGCGGTCAGACTAGCGGAAAATTCACAGATACGCAGTATTTT
CASSGQTSGKFTDTQYF
>.|.|TRBJ2-7|14|TRBV5-1
TGCGCCAGCAGCTCTACCACCCCTTCCTACGAGCAGTACTTC
CASSSTTPSYEQYF
>.|TRBD2|TRBJ2-1|15|TRBV6-5
TGTGCCAGCAGTTCCTCAGTAGCGGGAGGGGGGGAGCAGTTCTTC
CASSSSVAGGGEQFF